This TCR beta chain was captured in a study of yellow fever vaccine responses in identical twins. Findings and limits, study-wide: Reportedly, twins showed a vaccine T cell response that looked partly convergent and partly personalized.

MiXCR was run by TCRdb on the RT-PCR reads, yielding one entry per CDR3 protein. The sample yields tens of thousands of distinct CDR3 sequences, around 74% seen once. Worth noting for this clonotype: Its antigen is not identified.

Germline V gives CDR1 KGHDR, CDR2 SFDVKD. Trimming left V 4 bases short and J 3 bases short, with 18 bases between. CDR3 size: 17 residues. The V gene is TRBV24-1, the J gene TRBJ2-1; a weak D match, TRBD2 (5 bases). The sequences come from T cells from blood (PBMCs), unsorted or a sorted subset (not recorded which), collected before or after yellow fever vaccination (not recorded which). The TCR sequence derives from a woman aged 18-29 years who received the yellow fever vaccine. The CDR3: CATSDRELRLHYNEQFF. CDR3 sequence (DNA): TGTGCCACCAGTGACCGTGAACTTAGACTACACTACAATGAGCAGTTCTTC.